These 10 T cell receptor beta chains originate from one sample sequenced in a study of blood T cell repertoires in COVID-19. Produced via immunoSEQ multiplex PCR; TCRdb's table is partial and in-frame only. The table shows hundreds of thousands of clones, with 85% to 90% occurring only once. Sequencing input: peripheral blood. Receptors were obtained from a young man with COVID-19, enrolled during active disease.

CDR3 DNA: TGTGCCAGCTCACCGCTTGGCCCGGCGGGGGGGCTCGGTTCACCCCTCCACTTT. Its translation is CASSPLGPAGGLGSPLHF. This sequence joins TRBV18 and TRBJ1-6, with D perhaps TRBD1 (6 bases). The CDR3 contains 18 residues. Germline V lookup: CDR1 KGHSH, CDR2 LQKENI. V shed 3 bases and J shed 9 bases, with 24 bases lying between them.

V gene TRBV12-3 or TRBV12-4 combines with J gene TRBJ2-7; D not certain. The CDR3 loop spans 13 amino acids. V was clipped by 6 bases and J by 7 bases, with 16 bases between them. The CDR3 DNA follows: TGTGCCAGCAGACAGTTTACGGTTGGGGAGCAGTACTTC. Its translation: CASRQFTVGEQYF.

The genes are TRBV11-3 and TRBJ2-1; D perhaps matches TRBD1 (5 bases). Per germline, CDR1 SGHNT and CDR2 YENEEA. V was cut by 5 bases and J by 11 bases, with 10 bases left in between. This CDR3 has 11 residues. The CDR3 here is CASSPDSQQFF. The CDR3 DNA follows: TGTGCCAGCAGCCCAGACAGTCAGCAGTTCTTC.

The count of this clone is one. The CDR3 sequence: CASSLIAGADSTDTQYF. The DNA for the CDR3 is TGTGCCAGCAGTCTGATAGCGGGGGCAGACTCCACAGATACGCAGTATTTT. V usage is TRBV5-4 and J usage is TRBJ2-3, with 9 bases lining up with TRBD2. The CDR3 extends over 17 amino acids. Trimming removed 5 bases from V and 2 bases from J; junction bases left unmatched: 12. Germline assignment: CDR1 SGHNT and CDR2 YYREEE (reference sequence).

Only one count was recorded for this clone. The V gene is TRBV25-1, the J gene TRBJ1-2; D possibly corresponds to TRBD1 (5 bases). The germline gives CDR1 MGHDK, CDR2 SYGVNS. CDR3 length: 13 residues. V was trimmed by 6 bases and J by 4 bases, leaving 12 bases between them. CDR3: CASRGDRGYGYTF. The DNA of the CDR3 is TGTGCCAGCAGAGGGGATCGCGGCTATGGCTACACCTTC.

The chain carries TRBV12-5 and TRBJ1-2; D is unclear. The V gene's germline CDR1 is LGHNT and CDR2 FRNRAP. Trimming removed 4 bases from V and 8 bases from J, with 20 bases in between. This CDR3 is built from 15 residues. For the CDR3, the DNA is TGTGCTAGTGGTTCCCGACATATGGAGGGTTGGGGCTACACCTTC. Protein product: CASGSRHMEGWGYTF. The complete variable domain, with remaining parts taken from reference TRBV12-5 and TRBJ1-2, reads DARVTQTPRHKVTEMGQEVTMRCQPILGHNTVFWYRQTMMQGLELLAYFRNRAPLDDSGMPKDRFSAEMPDATLATLKIQPSEPRDSAVYFCASGSRHMEGWGYTFGSGTRLTVV.

The V gene is TRBV7-9, the J gene TRBJ1-2; the match to TRBD1 covers 8 bases. Germline CDR1 SEHNR, CDR2 FQNEAQ (reference sequence). The V and J ends lost 2 bases and 7 bases, in that order; junction bases with no gene match: 6. The length of the CDR3 is 14 residues. CDR3 nucleotide sequence: TGTGCCAGCAGCTTATTGACAGGGGAAGGTGGCTACACCTTC. Protein product: CASSLLTGEGGYTF.

Only one count was recorded for this clone. J is TRBJ2-7 and V is TRBV9; possibly TRBD2 for D (5 bases). V lost 4 bases and J lost 0, with 14 bases in between. Germline CDR1 reads SGDLS; CDR2 reads YYNGEE. CDR3 length equals 15 residues. The CDR3 coding sequence is TGTGCCAGCAGCTTAAGGACTGGGGTCTCCTACGAGCAGTACTTC. Protein product: CASSLRTGVSYEQYF.

This clone has a single count. The chain couples TRBV5-8 to TRBJ1-1; no clear D. The CDR3 covers 12 residues. Looked up from germline, CDR1 is SGHTS and CDR2 is YDEGEE. Trimming left V 1 base short and J 7 bases short, with 8 bases between. The CDR3 protein is CASSLLRGEAFF. The CDR3 DNA reads as TGTGCCAGCAGCTTGTTGCGCGGTGAAGCTTTCTTT.

The rearrangement joins TRBV7-9 to TRBJ2-3; TRBD2 agrees at 9 bases. The CDR3 is 15 residues long. J lost 4 bases, V lost 5 bases, and 7 bases had no gene match. Germline V CDR1 and CDR2: SEHNR, FQNEAQ (reference sequence). The CDR3 DNA follows: TGTGCCAGCAGCCTGACTAGCGGACCCTCAGATACGCAGTATTTT. It yields the protein CASSLTSGPSDTQYF.